These 9 T cell receptor beta chains were all obtained from the same sample, sequenced in a study of CD8+ T cells in alopecia areata. Treatment meaning: oral pan-JAK inhibitor, 5-10 mg twice daily. The authors extracted RNA and reverse transcribed it into cDNA as the sequencing template. Sequenced by immunoSEQ multiplex PCR; TCRdb stores in-frame clones only, minus some. The sample carries about 290,000 clones, over 45% recorded once. The sample consisted of CD4+ T cells sorted from blood, taken at week 24, from a patient treated with tofacitinib. All receptors derive from a human donor with alopecia areata.

The chain employs TRBV6-6 and TRBJ2-3; TRBD2 matches 8 bases. The CDR3 has 15 amino acids. V shed 7 bases, J shed 7 bases, and the junction held 13 bases outside the gene matches. Germline CDR1 reads MNHNY; CDR2 reads SVGAGI (reference sequence). CDR3 nucleotide sequence: TGTGCCAGCACCCACCCCGCGGGGGGTTGGTATACGCAGTATTTT. Translating gives CASTHPAGGWYTQYF.

The CDR3 DNA is TGTGCCAGCAGCCCCCAGACAGGGCTCCCCGGGGAGCTGTTTTTT. Residues: CASSPQTGLPGELFF. The rearrangement links TRBV5-4 to TRBJ2-2; 7 nucleotides line up with TRBD1. This CDR3 region has 15 residues. The V gene's germline CDR1 is SGHNT and CDR2 YYREEE (reference sequence). Trimming cost V 4 bases and J 6 bases; bases outside gene matches: 9.

The chain links TRBV7-9 to TRBJ2-3, with 7 bases matching TRBD2. This CDR3 contains 15 residues. V dropped 5 bases and J dropped 2; count of bases not matched to a gene: 7. Per germline, CDR1 SEHNR and CDR2 FQNEAQ (reference sequence). CDR3 sequence (DNA): TGTGCCAGCAGCCTCCGCGGGGGATCCACAGATACGCAGTATTTT. Protein product: CASSLRGGSTDTQYF.

The sample holds one count of this clone. CDR3 DNA: TGTGCCAGCAGTATCCGAGGACTAGCGACAGATACGCAGTATTTT. Its protein product is CASSIRGLATDTQYF. This chain connects TRBV27 to TRBJ2-3, with TRBD2 matching 9 bases. V was pared by 5 bases and J by 3 bases, with 6 bases of the junction left unmatched. The CDR3 loop spans 15 amino acids. Germline V gene data show CDR1 as MNHEY and CDR2 as SMNVEV (reference sequence).

This clone occurred once. The J gene is TRBJ2-7, the V gene TRBV19; D may be TRBD2 (5 bases). The length of the CDR3 is 11 residues. Germline values: CDR1 LNHDA, CDR2 SQIVND (reference sequence). Trimming shortened V by 3 bases and J by 12 bases, and 12 bases separated the two germline ends. The chain's CDR3 is CASSIGTRMYF. The DNA for the CDR3 is TGTGCCAGTAGTATTGGCACTAGAATGTACTTC.

The chain employs TRBV25-1 and TRBJ2-2; D remains ambiguous. CDR1 is MGHDK and CDR2 is SYGVNS in the germline V gene. Trimming stripped 0 bases from V and 3 bases from J, with 5 bases between. This CDR3 is built from 14 residues. The DNA for the CDR3 is TGTGCCAGCAGTGAATATGGAGACACCGGGGAGCTGTTTTTT. This encodes CASSEYGDTGELFF.

The gene calls are TRBV30 and TRBJ1-1; D unclear. V lost 5 bases, J lost 10 bases, and 14 bases lay in between. Germline-derived CDR1 and CDR2 are GTSNPN and SVGIG (reference sequence). CDR3 length: 11 amino acids. The CDR3 sequence is CAWASLRLAFF. Written as DNA, the CDR3 is TGTGCCTGGGCCAGTCTACGTTTAGCTTTCTTT.

This chain joins TRBV2 and TRBJ1-6; 8 bases fit TRBD1. The CDR3 runs 14 residues. V shed 4 bases and J 7 bases; nucleotides not matched to a gene: 3. From germline, CDR1 is SNHLY and CDR2 FYNNEI. The CDR3 DNA reads TGTGCCAGCAGTGTACAGGGGGGAAATTCACCCCTCCACTTT. It codes for CASSVQGGNSPLHF.

The rearrangement joins TRBV5-6 to TRBJ2-5; D call uncertain. Germline V CDR1 and CDR2: SGHDT, YYEEEE. The CDR3 is 14 amino acids. V was cut by 1 base and J by 1 base, with 8 bases left in between. The DNA of the CDR3 is TGTGCCAGCAGCTTGTCACCTGTCCAAGAGACCCAGTACTTC. Translating gives CASSLSPVQETQYF.